This T cell receptor (beta chain) was profiled in a study of long-term antiretroviral therapy in people with HIV. Sequencing used immunoSEQ v3.0 at survey level. Sequencing used immunoSEQ multiplex PCR; TCRdb keeps in-frame clones, though not all of them. The table has under 25,000 clones, around 83% seen once. CDR3 length equals 13 residues. CDR1 and CDR2 from the germline V gene are SQVTM and ANQGSEA. The ends were cut back, 4 bases at V and 6 bases at J, with 13 bases in the middle. The chain is built from TRBV29-1 and TRBJ1-5, with D unresolved. This receptor was obtained from a man aged 55 to 70 with HIV. This specimen was unsorted PBMCs, taken 1.3 years after starting antiretroviral therapy. CDR3: CSVAVRVGQPQHF. CDR3 nucleotide sequence: TGCAGCGTTGCGGTCCGGGTAGGTCAGCCCCAGCATTTT. The variable domain in full, with the rest retrieved from reference TRBV29-1 and TRBJ1-5, is SAVISQKPSRDICQRGTSLTIQCQVDSQVTMMFWYRQQPGQSLTLIATANQGSEATYESGFVIDKFPISRPNLTFSTLTVSNMSPEDSSIYLCSVAVRVGQPQHFGDGTRLSIL.